The 10 T cell receptor beta chains below come from one sample, sequenced in a study of T cells in Graves' hyperthyroidism and ophthalmopathy. The TCR beta CDR3 regions underwent amplification using RNA transcripts as the source. The TCR CDR3 first-round RT-PCR relied on the HTBI primer set. A single record per CDR3 protein comes from TCRdb applying MiXCR to the multiplex PCR reads. The data contain 500,000 to 800,000 distinct CDR3 sequences, more than 12% of them singletons. Sequencing was performed on blood. The source is a woman between 50 and 59 years old with Graves' ophthalmopathy.

This clonotype has just a few counts. The V and J genes are TRBV5-8 and TRBJ2-4; a possible D gene is TRBD2 (5 bases). The CDR3 runs to 15 residues. Per germline, CDR1 SGHTS and CDR2 YDEGEE. V lost 0 bases, J lost 3 bases, and 10 bases lay in between. CDR3 bases: TGTGCCAGCAGCTTGGGGACTTATGGCAAAAACATTCAGTACTTC. It codes for CASSLGTYGKNIQYF.

This clonotype was picked up many times. This rearrangement joins TRBV15 to TRBJ2-5; TRBD1 matches 10 bases. With V trimmed by 5 bases and J by 5 bases, 8 bases remained unmatched. The CDR3 is 15 residues long. Germline V gives CDR1 LNHNV, CDR2 YYDKDF (reference sequence). Here the CDR3 DNA reads TGTGCCACCAGCGACCGGGACAGGGGCGGCGAGACCCAGTACTTC. Its protein product is CATSDRDRGGETQYF.

This clonotype has a count of ten or more. The chain employs TRBV28 and TRBJ2-7; D is possibly TRBD1 (5 bases). CDR1 and CDR2 (germline): MDHEN, SYDVKM. The CDR3 has 13 residues. V shed 3 bases and J shed 1 base, with 7 bases lying between them. In DNA form, the CDR3 reads TGTGCCAGCAGTTTTCACAGGTCCTACGAGCAGTACTTC. Its translation is CASSFHRSYEQYF.

The sample holds many counts of this clonotype. The gene calls are TRBV7-9 and TRBJ2-5; the D gene is possibly TRBD1 (5 bases). The CDR3 runs to 12 residues. In germline, CDR1 is SEHNR, CDR2 FQNEAQ (reference sequence). Trimming pared 8 bases from V and 0 bases from J, leaving 7 bases between. For the CDR3, the DNA is TGTGCCAGCTCCAGGGACCAAGAGACCCAGTACTTC. Its protein is CASSRDQETQYF.

The genes are TRBV19 and TRBJ1-1; D remains unclear. Trimming pared 4 bases from V and 1 base from J, leaving 4 bases between. CDR3 length equals 12 residues. Germline V CDR1 and CDR2: LNHDA, SQIVND (reference sequence). The CDR3 reads CASSTQNTEAFF. The DNA for the CDR3 is TGTGCCAGTAGTACCCAGAACACTGAAGCTTTCTTT.

This clonotype was seen more than once but under ten times. The chain combines TRBV12-3 or TRBV12-4 with TRBJ1-2; D possibly corresponds to TRBD1 (5 bases). The CDR3 runs 12 residues. V shed 6 bases and J shed 5 bases, with 10 bases lying between them. The CDR3 region is CASSAEGYGYTF. CDR3 in DNA: TGTGCCAGCAGCGCCGAGGGGTATGGCTACACCTTC.

In this sample, this clonotype turned up a few times. The rearrangement uses TRBV12-3 or TRBV12-4 and TRBJ2-3; the match to TRBD2 covers 13 bases. Germline trimming cut 6 bases from V and 3 bases from J; bases unmatched to any gene: 3. This CDR3 comprises 15 residues. The CDR3 nucleotides are TGTGCCAGCAGAAGGACTAGCGGGGGAACAGATACGCAGTATTTT. Translating gives CASRRTSGGTDTQYF.

This clonotype occurred many times. This rearrangement joins TRBV7-3 to TRBJ2-1, with no clear D. The CDR3 consists of 13 residues. Germline CDR1 and CDR2: SGHTA and FQGTGA. Trimming took 0 bases from V and 6 from J, leaving 6 bases between them. Here the CDR3 reads CASSLTLANEQFF. The CDR3, as DNA: TGTGCCAGCAGCTTAACGTTGGCCAATGAGCAGTTCTTC. The full variable domain, in which reference TRBV7-3 and TRBJ2-1 provide the parts outside the CDR3, is GAGVSQTPSNKVTEKGKYVELRCDPISGHTALYWYRQSLGQGPEFLIYFQGTGAADDSGLPNDRFFAVRPEGSVSTLKIQRTERGDSAVYLCASSLTLANEQFFGPGTRLTVL.

V gene TRBV20-1 combines with J gene TRBJ1-5; 7 nucleotides align to TRBD1. V was pared by 0 bases and J by 2 bases, with 4 bases of the junction left unmatched. The CDR3 is 15 amino acids. Germline V lookup: CDR1 DFQATT, CDR2 SNEGSKA (reference sequence). CDR3 sequence (DNA): TGCAGTGCTAGAGATAGCAGGGGGGGCAATCAGCCCCAGCATTTT. Translation: CSARDSRGGNQPQHF.

This clonotype was counted between two and nine times. The V and J genes are TRBV24-1 and TRBJ2-1; TRBD2 might be the D (6 bases). The CDR3 length is 15 residues. Germline CDR1 is KGHDR and CDR2 is SFDVKD. V gave up 2 bases and J gave up 8 bases, with 15 bases separating them. The CDR3 is CATSDSRDFGDEQFF. As DNA, the CDR3 is TGTGCCACCAGTGATTCGCGGGACTTCGGGGATGAGCAGTTCTTC.